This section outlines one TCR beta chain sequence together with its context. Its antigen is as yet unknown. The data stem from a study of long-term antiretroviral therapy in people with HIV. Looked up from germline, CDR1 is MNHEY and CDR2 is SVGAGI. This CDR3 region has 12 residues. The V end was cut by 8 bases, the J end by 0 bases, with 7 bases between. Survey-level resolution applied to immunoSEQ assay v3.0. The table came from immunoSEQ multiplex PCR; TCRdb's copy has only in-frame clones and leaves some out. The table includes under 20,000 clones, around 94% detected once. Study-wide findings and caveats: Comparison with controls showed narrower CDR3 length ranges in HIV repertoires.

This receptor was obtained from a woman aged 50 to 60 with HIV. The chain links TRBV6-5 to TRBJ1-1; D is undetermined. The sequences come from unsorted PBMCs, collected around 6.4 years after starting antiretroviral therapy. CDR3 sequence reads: CASARMNTEAFF. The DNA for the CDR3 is TGTGCCAGCGCACGCATGAACACTGAAGCTTTCTTT.